The TCR beta chain under discussion was sequenced for a study of cytotoxic CD8 clonotypes in ibrutinib-treated CLL (dated by TCRdb to about 2021). Context from the whole study: The cohort included roughly 15 treatment-naive and under 13 relapsed/refractory patients; roughly 17 were IGHV unmutated. Partial responses were observed in some 24 patients and complete responses in 2; after a median follow-up of about 69 months, remission was maintained in about 15 patients and progression was observed in 12. Samples at response were collected after a median of about twelve months of treatment, with a range of about 6 to 40 months. Samples averaged approximately 250,000 productive templates and approximately 100,000 productive rearrangements. Longitudinal samples were obtainable from about 30% of the roughly 86 participants in the trial. Cryopreserved peripheral blood mononuclear cells were obtained before treatment, at response, and at either sustained remission or disease progression. Patients were still on ibrutinib when every remission and progressive disease sample was collected.

The investigation overall reported the following: Clonality rose at ibrutinib response, remained stable during sustained remission, and dropped back toward baseline at progression. Sampling times were not matched between patients in sustained remission and patients whose disease was progressing, and lymph node repertoires were not examined. Baseline clonality was found to be higher than that of age-matched healthy donors and was strongly correlated with circulating CD8+ T-cell counts. Public clonotypes were rare and either contracted or stayed stable during treatment, and the rise in clonality at ibrutinib response reflected the expansion of private clonotypes.

As concerns this clone: What this receptor recognizes is not known. There are no base qualities to consult, and no much larger clone falls within one base.

A distance of 10 bases separates the germline ends of V and J, which lose 3 bases and 0 bases respectively. Its CDR3 holds 14 amino acids, cysteine through phenylalanine. CDR3 DNA is the only sequence kept; it has 42 bases, read in frame from the first base. Taken from the germline V gene (reference sequence), the CDR1 and CDR2 loops are GTSNPN and SVGIG. A MiSeq instrument was used for deep resolution sequencing, which targeted depths ranging from 1 in 1 million up to 1 in 200,000 T cells, with coverage averaging 10x for each clonotype. The immunoSEQ hsTCRB Kit was used to generate the TCR beta libraries. Regarding the original processing steps: ImmunoSEQ Data Assistant and ImmunoSEQ Analyzer were used for data analysis, and V, D and J genes were assigned according to IMGT definitions. Clonality was computed as one minus normalized Shannon entropy of productive rearrangement frequencies, ranging from 0 to 1. Public clonotype analysis was restricted to overrepresented clonotypes comprising at least 0.05% of each patient's repertoire. Repertoires from approximately 12 age-matched healthy donors in immuneACCESS were used as clonality controls. TCRdb provides this immuneACCESS table in a form limited to in-frame rearrangements. Some clones are lacking; in checked studies, under half of them reflect an unresolved V gene, and why the rest are absent is not known. V, J and clone size are those of that table, while D and trimming were read from the DNA. The table for this sample lists roughly 130,000 clones; roughly 83% of them were counted only once. The ten largest account for around 13% of the sample.

According to the study, the label for this sample's time point signals: 12 months on ibrutinib. For TCR beta library preparation, 2 to 2.5 micrograms of genomic DNA were isolated from cryopreserved PBMCs. Longitudinal blood samples from CLL patients on ibrutinib monotherapy underwent high-throughput TCR beta sequencing. The patients took part in an open-label, single-center phase 2 trial of ibrutinib monotherapy. The starting material was PBMCs, obtained after 12 months of ibrutinib treatment. This TCR came from a human donor with chronic lymphocytic leukemia. The chain joins TRBV30 to TRBJ2-3; no D segment can be confidently identified. The DNA reads TGTGCCTGGAGCCGTAGAGCTAGCACAGATACGCAGTATTTT. The encoded protein is CAWSRRASTDTQYF.